This TCR beta chain originates from a study of graft-versus-host responses after intestinal transplantation. Study summary: Recipients underwent multivisceral, liver-intestinal, or isolated intestinal transplants.

The table came from immunoSEQ multiplex PCR; TCRdb's copy has only in-frame clones and leaves some out. Of about 45,000 clones listed, around nine tenths are singletons. Germline V gene data show CDR1 as LGHNA and CDR2 as YSLEER. V lost 1 base, J lost 3 bases, and 12 bases lay in between. This CDR3 is built from 15 residues. This specimen consisted of PBMCs, obtained 524 days after transplant. The chain links TRBV4-3 to TRBJ1-1, with a possible D match to TRBD1 (6 bases). This TCR derives from a human patient who received an intestinal transplant, so some T cells may come from the graft donor. The CDR3: CASSQVLGGHTEAFF. The CDR3 DNA sequence: TGCGCCAGCAGCCAAGTTCTAGGGGGTCACACTGAAGCTTTCTTT.